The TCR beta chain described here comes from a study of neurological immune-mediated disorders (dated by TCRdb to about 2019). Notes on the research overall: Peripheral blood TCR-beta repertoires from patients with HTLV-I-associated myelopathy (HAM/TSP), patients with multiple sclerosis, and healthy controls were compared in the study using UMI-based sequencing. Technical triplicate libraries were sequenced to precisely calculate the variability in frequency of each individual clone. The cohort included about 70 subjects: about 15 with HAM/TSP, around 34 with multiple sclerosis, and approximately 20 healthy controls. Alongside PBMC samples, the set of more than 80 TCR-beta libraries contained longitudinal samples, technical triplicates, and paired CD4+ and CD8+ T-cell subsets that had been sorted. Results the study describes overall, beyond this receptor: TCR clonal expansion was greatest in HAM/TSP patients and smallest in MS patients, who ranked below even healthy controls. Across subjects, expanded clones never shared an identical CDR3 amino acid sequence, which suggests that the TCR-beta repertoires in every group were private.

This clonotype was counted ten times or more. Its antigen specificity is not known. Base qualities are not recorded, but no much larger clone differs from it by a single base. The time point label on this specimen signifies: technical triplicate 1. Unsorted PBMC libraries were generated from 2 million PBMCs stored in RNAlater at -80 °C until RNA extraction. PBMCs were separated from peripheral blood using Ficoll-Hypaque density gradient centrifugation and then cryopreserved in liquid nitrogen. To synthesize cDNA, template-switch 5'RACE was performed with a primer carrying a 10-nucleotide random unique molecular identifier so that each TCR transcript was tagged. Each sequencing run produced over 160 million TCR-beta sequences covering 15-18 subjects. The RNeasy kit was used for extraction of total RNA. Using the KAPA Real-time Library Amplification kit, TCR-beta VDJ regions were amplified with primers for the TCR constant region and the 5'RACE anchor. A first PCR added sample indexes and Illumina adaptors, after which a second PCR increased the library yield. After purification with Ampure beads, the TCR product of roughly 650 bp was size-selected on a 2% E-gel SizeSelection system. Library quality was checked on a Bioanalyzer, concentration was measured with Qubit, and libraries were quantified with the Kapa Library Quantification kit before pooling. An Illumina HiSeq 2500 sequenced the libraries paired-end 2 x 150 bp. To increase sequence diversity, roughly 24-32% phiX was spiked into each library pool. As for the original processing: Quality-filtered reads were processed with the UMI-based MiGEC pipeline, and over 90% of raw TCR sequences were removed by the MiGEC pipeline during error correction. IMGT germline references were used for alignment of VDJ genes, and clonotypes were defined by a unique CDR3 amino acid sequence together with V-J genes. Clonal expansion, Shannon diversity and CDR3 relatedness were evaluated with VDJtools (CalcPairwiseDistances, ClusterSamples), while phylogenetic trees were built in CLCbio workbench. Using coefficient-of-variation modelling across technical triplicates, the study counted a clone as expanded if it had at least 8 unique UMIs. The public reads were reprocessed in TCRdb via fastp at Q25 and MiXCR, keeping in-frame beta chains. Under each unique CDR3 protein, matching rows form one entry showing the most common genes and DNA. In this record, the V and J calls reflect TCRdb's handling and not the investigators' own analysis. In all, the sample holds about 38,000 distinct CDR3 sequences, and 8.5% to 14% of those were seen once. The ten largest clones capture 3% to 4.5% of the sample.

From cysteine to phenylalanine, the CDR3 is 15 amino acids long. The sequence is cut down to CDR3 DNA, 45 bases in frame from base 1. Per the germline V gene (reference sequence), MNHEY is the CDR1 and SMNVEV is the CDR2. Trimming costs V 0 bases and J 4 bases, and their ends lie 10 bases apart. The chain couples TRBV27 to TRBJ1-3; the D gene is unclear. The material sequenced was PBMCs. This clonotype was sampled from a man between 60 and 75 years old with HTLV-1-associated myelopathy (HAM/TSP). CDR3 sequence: CASSLSAVGGNTIYF. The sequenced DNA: TGTGCCAGCAGTTTATCGGCAGTCGGGGGAAACACCATATATTTT.